This T cell receptor beta chain was recorded in a study of blood T cell repertoires in COVID-19. CDR3 length: 15 residues. Germline assignment: CDR1 ENHRY and CDR2 SYGVKD. Unmatched junction bases numbered 8, after V lost 5 bases and J lost 7 bases. Sequencing was performed with immunoSEQ multiplex PCR; in TCRdb, only in-frame clones are kept and a portion is missing. The data hold about 200,000 clones, with 70% to 85% observed a single time. The V gene is TRBV10-3, the J gene TRBJ2-1; 10 bases fit TRBD2. The specimen was peripheral blood. This TCR was sampled from a human donor in a cohort sampled during active COVID-19. The CDR3 reads CAISLPSGSLNEQFF. In DNA form, the CDR3 reads TGTGCCATCAGTTTACCTAGCGGGAGTTTAAATGAGCAGTTCTTC.